The following is a TCR beta chain sequence with its context. Its target is unknown. The entry originates in a study of T cells in Graves' hyperthyroidism and ophthalmopathy. CDR1 GTSNPN and CDR2 SVGIG come from the germline V gene (reference sequence). The CDR3 contains 13 residues. The ends lost 0 bases at V and 5 bases at J; junction bases unmatched: 0. TCR beta CDR3 regions were amplified from RNA. Primed by the HTBI set, a first-round RT-PCR was run on the TCR CDR3. TCRdb re-analysed the multiplex PCR reads in MiXCR, keeping a single row per CDR3 protein. Among 450,000 to 600,000 distinct CDR3 sequences listed, 20% were seen once. Findings of the study overall: Onset of ophthalmopathy came a median around 6.2 months after the model predicted it.

The gene calls are TRBV30 and TRBJ2-5, with 10 bases that match TRBD2. Sequences were obtained from blood. The clonotype comes from a man aged 40-50 years with Graves' ophthalmopathy. The CDR3 DNA is TGTGCCTGGAGTGTGGGACTAGCGGAGACCCAGTACTTC. It translates to CAWSVGLAETQYF.